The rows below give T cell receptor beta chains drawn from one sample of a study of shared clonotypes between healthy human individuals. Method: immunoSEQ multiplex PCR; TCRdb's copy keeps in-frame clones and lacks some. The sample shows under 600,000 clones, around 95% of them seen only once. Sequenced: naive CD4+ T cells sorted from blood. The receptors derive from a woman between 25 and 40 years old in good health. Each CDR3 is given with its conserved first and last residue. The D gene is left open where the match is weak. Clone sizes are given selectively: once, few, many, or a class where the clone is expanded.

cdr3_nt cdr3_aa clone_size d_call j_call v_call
TGTGCCAGCAGTTCCGGCTCCACTCACACCTACGAGCAGTACTTC CASSSGSTHTYEQYF - - TRBJ2-7 TRBV28
TGTGCCAGCAGTGGCGGTTGGGGGCAGGGCGGAGAGACCCAGTACTTC CASSGGWGQGGETQYF - - TRBJ2-5 TRBV2
TGTGCCAGCTCACCACCGTCCGATTACTACGAGCAGTACTTC CASSPPSDYYEQYF - - TRBJ2-7 TRBV18
TGTGCCAGCACACTGGGGGCAGGCGCCCAGTACTTC CASTLGAGAQYF - - TRBJ2-5 TRBV21-1
TGTGCCAGCAGCTCCTGGGACCGCTACAATGAGCAGTTCTTC CASSSWDRYNEQFF - - TRBJ2-1 TRBV5-6
TGTGCCAGTAGTATCCTGGGCTTCGGAGTCAAAGTCAATGAGCAGTTCTTC CASSILGFGVKVNEQFF - - TRBJ2-1 TRBV19
TGTGCCAGCAGTTTTAGGGGGGGTTGGAAAAACGAGCAGTACTTC CASSFRGGWKNEQYF - - TRBJ2-7 TRBV28
TGTGCCAGCAGCTCGGGCCTATTTGACAGGGAAGGCTACACCTTC CASSSGLFDREGYTF - TRBD1 TRBJ1-2 TRBV5-4
TGTGCCAGCAGCGTCTCTACAGGGGACGCTGGGGCCAACGTCCTGACTTTC CASSVSTGDAGANVLTF - TRBD1 TRBJ2-6 TRBV9
TGTGCCAGCAGCTTGGAACCAGCGAGTCGTTACAATGAGCAGTTCTTC CASSLEPASRYNEQFF once - TRBJ2-1 TRBV5-6
TGTGCCAGCGGCGGGTCGTGGGGGGATACGCAGTATTTT CASGGSWGDTQYF - - TRBJ2-3 TRBV2
TGTGCCAGCAGTTTGCAGTCCTACGAGCAGTACTTC CASSLQSYEQYF - - TRBJ2-7 TRBV6-1
TGCGCCAGCAGCCAACTAGCGGGAGTCGGTAACGAGCAGTACTTC CASSQLAGVGNEQYF few TRBD2 TRBJ2-7 TRBV4-1
TGCGCCAGCAGCTCCGGACTACACGCCTCCTCCTACAATGAGCAGTTCTTC CASSSGLHASSYNEQFF - - TRBJ2-1 TRBV5-1
TGTGCCAGCAGTTCCCCTGTTAGCTATGGCTACACCTTC CASSSPVSYGYTF - - TRBJ1-2 TRBV28
TGCGCCAGCAGTGAGGAGCTAGCGGGAACCTACGAGCAGTACTTC CASSEELAGTYEQYF - TRBD2 TRBJ2-7 TRBV10-2
TGTGCCAGCAGCTTAGGCAGGCGCTTTAGAAGCTCTGGGGCCAACGTCCTGACTTTC CASSLGRRFRSSGANVLTF - - TRBJ2-6 TRBV7-6
TGTGCCAGCACTGCTGGGACGCCGGATCAGCCCCAGCATTTT CASTAGTPDQPQHF - - TRBJ1-5 TRBV6-1
TGCGCCAGCAGAATCGGACCAACCGATCAGCCCCAGCATTTT CASRIGPTDQPQHF - - TRBJ1-5 TRBV5-1
TGTGCCAGCAGCTTTGACAGGACCGGGGAGCTGTTTTTT CASSFDRTGELFF once - TRBJ2-2 TRBV11-3
TGTGCCAGCAGCCCCCTTGGTCGGCTCCCCCACGGCTACACCTTC CASSPLGRLPHGYTF - - TRBJ1-2 TRBV5-8
TGTGCCAGCAGTCGCATGAACACTGAAGCTTTCTTT CASSRMNTEAFF once - TRBJ1-1 TRBV7-9
TGCGCCAGCATGGGGAACTACAATGAGCAGTTCTTC CASMGNYNEQFF - - TRBJ2-1 TRBV5-1
TGCGCCAGCAGCTCCACAGGGGCTAGGGCTGAAGCTTTCTTT CASSSTGARAEAFF - TRBD1 TRBJ1-1 TRBV5-1
TGTGCCAGCAGCCCCCGGGGCGAGCAGTACTTC CASSPRGEQYF - - TRBJ2-7 TRBV4-1
TGTGCCAGCAGTGAAGAACAGGGAATCCAGCCCCAGCATTTT CASSEEQGIQPQHF once - TRBJ1-5 TRBV2
TGCGCCAGCAGCTTAGGGAACGGACAGGACCGGTTTTTT CASSLGNGQDRFF once TRBD1 TRBJ1-4 TRBV5-1